Shown below are 6 T cell receptor beta chains from a single sample sequenced in a study of response to subunit inactivated influenza vaccine. TCRdb independently ran MiXCR on the RT-PCR reads; one entry per CDR3 protein. This sample has about 500,000 distinct CDR3 sequences, with approximately 15% found just once. Specimen: CD4+ T cells sorted from PBMCs, collected around 25 months after vaccination. The receptors were sampled from a man aged 45-69 years who received an inactivated influenza vaccine.

This clonotype occurred a few times. The chain links TRBV20-1 to TRBJ2-1, with TRBD2 matching over 12 bases. The CDR3 contains 18 residues. With 0 bases clipped from V and 7 bases from J, the junction kept 13 bases outside the gene matches. Germline lookup yields CDR1 DFQATT and CDR2 SNEGSKA (reference sequence). The CDR3 spells CSARDFYGEGLAGNEQFF. Here the CDR3 DNA reads TGCAGTGCTAGAGATTTCTATGGGGAAGGACTAGCGGGGAATGAGCAGTTCTTC.

CDR3: CSARRTGVDTEAFF. CDR3 nucleotides: TGCAGTGCTAGGCGGACAGGGGTGGACACTGAAGCTTTCTTT. The chain is built from TRBV20-1 and TRBJ1-1, with TRBD1 identical over 9 bases. This CDR3 region has 14 residues. CDR1 and CDR2 from the germline V gene are DFQATT and SNEGSKA (reference sequence). The V and J ends lost 3 bases and 3 bases, in that order; junction bases with no gene match: 5.

This chain joins TRBV12-3 or TRBV12-4 and TRBJ2-3, with TRBD2 identical over 12 bases. The CDR3 runs 15 residues. The ends lost 5 bases at V and 5 bases at J; junction bases unmatched: 5. For the CDR3, the DNA is TGTGCCAGCAGTCCTAGCGGGGGGGCTGTAGATACGCAGTATTTT. This encodes CASSPSGGAVDTQYF.

This clonotype was found a few times. This chain joins TRBV7-9 and TRBJ1-1; no clear D. Trimming stripped 1 base from V and 1 base from J, with 7 bases between. Per germline, CDR1 SEHNR and CDR2 FQNEAQ (reference sequence). The CDR3 loop spans 14 amino acids. The CDR3 reads CASSLGVANTEAFF. CDR3 sequence (DNA): TGTGCCAGCAGCTTAGGGGTTGCGAACACTGAAGCTTTCTTT.

This clonotype came up a few times. The CDR3 DNA reads as TGTGCCAGCAGTGTAATGGACAGGGCTTCCGGCTACACCTTC. It yields the protein CASSVMDRASGYTF. The chain uses TRBV2 and TRBJ1-2; 8 nucleotides match TRBD1. The germline CDR1 and CDR2 sequences are SNHLY and FYNNEI. CDR3 length: 14 residues. J gave up 8 bases and V 4 bases, and 9 bases lay outside the gene matches.

The rearrangement joins TRBV7-2 to TRBJ1-2, with TRBD1 identical over 7 bases. Germline CDR1 and CDR2: SGHTA and FQGNSA. The V gene end was trimmed by 1 base and the J gene end by 7 bases; junction bases not matched to a gene: 6. This CDR3 has 14 amino acids. The CDR3 bases are TGTGCCAGCAGCTTAGTCGCAGGGGGAGCTGGCTACACCTTC. Encoded protein: CASSLVAGGAGYTF.